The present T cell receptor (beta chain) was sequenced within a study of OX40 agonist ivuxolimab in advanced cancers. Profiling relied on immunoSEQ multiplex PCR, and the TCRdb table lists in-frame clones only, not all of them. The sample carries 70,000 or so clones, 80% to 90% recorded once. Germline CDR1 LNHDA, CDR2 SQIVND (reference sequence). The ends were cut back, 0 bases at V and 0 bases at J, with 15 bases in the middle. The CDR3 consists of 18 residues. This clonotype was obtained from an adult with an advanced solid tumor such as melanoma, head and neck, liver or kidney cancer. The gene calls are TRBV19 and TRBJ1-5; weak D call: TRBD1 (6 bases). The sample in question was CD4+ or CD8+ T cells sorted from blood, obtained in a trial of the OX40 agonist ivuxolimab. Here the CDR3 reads CASSIDLRTVNSNQPQHF. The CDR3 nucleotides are TGTGCCAGTAGTATAGATTTGCGGACAGTAAATAGCAATCAGCCCCAGCATTTT.